This is a list of T cell receptor beta chains from one sample in a study of T cells in Graves' hyperthyroidism and ophthalmopathy. TCRdb re-analysed the multiplex PCR reads in MiXCR, keeping a single row per CDR3 protein. This table has about 480,000 distinct CDR3 sequences, about 24% appearing once. The sequenced material came from blood. These receptors all stem from a woman under 40 with Graves' ophthalmopathy. CDR3s include the opening cysteine and the closing phenylalanine or tryptophan. The order of the fields is clone size, D gene, V gene, CDR3 length, J gene, CDR3 DNA, CDR3 protein. A D gene is named only where the DNA matches it firmly. For some rows the clone size is stated as once, few or many, or as a class when expanded; others skip it.

abundance: -
d_gene: -
v_gene: TRBV5-1
len: 14
j_gene: TRBJ2-7
CDR3nt: TGCGCCAGCAAATTAGGTGGGGGTCGCTACGAGCAGTACTTC
CDR3aa: CASKLGGGRYEQYF

abundance: -
d_gene: TRBD1
v_gene: TRBV5-1
len: 15
j_gene: TRBJ1-2
CDR3nt: TGCGCCAGCACCGTATCCGGGACAGGGGACTATGGCTACACCTTC
CDR3aa: CASTVSGTGDYGYTF

abundance: few
d_gene: -
v_gene: TRBV20-1
len: 13
j_gene: TRBJ1-2
CDR3nt: TGCAGTGCAAACGGACAGCTTGTGGGAGGCTACACCTTC
CDR3aa: CSANGQLVGGYTF

abundance: many
d_gene: -
v_gene: TRBV4-2
len: 16
j_gene: TRBJ2-7
CDR3nt: TGTGCCAGCAGCCAAGGGGGGGCGCTAGGAGCCTACGAGCAGTACTTC
CDR3aa: CASSQGGALGAYEQYF

abundance: many
d_gene: -
v_gene: TRBV12-3/TRBV12-4
len: 14
j_gene: TRBJ2-5
CDR3nt: TGTGCCAGCAGTTTGGTCGAGGGGGTAAAGACCCAGTACTTC
CDR3aa: CASSLVEGVKTQYF

abundance: -
d_gene: TRBD1
v_gene: TRBV6-1
len: 19
j_gene: TRBJ2-6
CDR3nt: TGTGCCAGCAGTGGGGGACAGGGTGTAGCCCTCTCTGGGGCCAACGTCCTGACTTTC
CDR3aa: CASSGGQGVALSGANVLTF

abundance: -
d_gene: -
v_gene: TRBV12-3/TRBV12-4
len: 12
j_gene: TRBJ1-3
CDR3nt: TGTGCCAGCAGTCCCCTTAGTTTCACCATATATTTT
CDR3aa: CASSPLSFTIYF

abundance: -
d_gene: -
v_gene: TRBV6-5
len: 14
j_gene: TRBJ1-1
CDR3nt: TGTGCCAGCAGTTACGACTTCCAGAGCACTGAAGCTTTCTTT
CDR3aa: CASSYDFQSTEAFF

abundance: few
d_gene: TRBD2
v_gene: TRBV28
len: 15
j_gene: TRBJ2-7
CDR3nt: TGTGCCAGCAGTTTGGGCGGGAGGGCCAGGTACGAGCAGTACTTC
CDR3aa: CASSLGGRARYEQYF

abundance: -
d_gene: TRBD1
v_gene: TRBV20-1
len: 14
j_gene: TRBJ2-5
CDR3nt: TGCAGTGCAGATCCGGGACAGGGGGGTGAGACCCAGTACTTC
CDR3aa: CSADPGQGGETQYF

abundance: many
d_gene: -
v_gene: TRBV5-1
len: 15
j_gene: TRBJ2-7
CDR3nt: TGCGCCAGCAGCCCGGAGAATCAGGACGACTACGAGCAGTACTTC
CDR3aa: CASSPENQDDYEQYF

abundance: many
d_gene: TRBD2
v_gene: TRBV2
len: 15
j_gene: TRBJ2-7
CDR3nt: TGCGCCAGCAGCTTAACTAGCGGGGGGCTCTACGAGCAGTACTTC
CDR3aa: CASSLTSGGLYEQYF

abundance: -
d_gene: -
v_gene: TRBV6-1
len: 14
j_gene: TRBJ2-2
CDR3nt: TGTGCCAGCAAACCGAAGGGGGAGACCGGGGAGCTGTTTTTT
CDR3aa: CASKPKGETGELFF

abundance: few
d_gene: -
v_gene: TRBV2
len: 11
j_gene: TRBJ1-1
CDR3nt: TGTGCCAGCATTCCGACAGGCCAAGCTTTCTTT
CDR3aa: CASIPTGQAFF

abundance: many
d_gene: -
v_gene: TRBV3-1
len: 15
j_gene: TRBJ1-1
CDR3nt: TGTGCCAGCAGCCATCCCGGACAGATGAACACTGAAGCTTTCTTT
CDR3aa: CASSHPGQMNTEAFF

abundance: -
d_gene: TRBD1
v_gene: TRBV12-3/TRBV12-4
len: 14
j_gene: TRBJ1-5
CDR3nt: TGTGCCAGCACCCCTGGGACAGGGGTTCAGCCCCAGCATTTT
CDR3aa: CASTPGTGVQPQHF

abundance: few
d_gene: -
v_gene: TRBV12-3/TRBV12-4
len: 12
j_gene: TRBJ1-1
CDR3nt: TGTGCCAGCACACTGACAGCTGCTGAAGCTTTCTTT
CDR3aa: CASTLTAAEAFF

abundance: once
d_gene: TRBD1
v_gene: TRBV12-3/TRBV12-4
len: 14
j_gene: TRBJ1-5
CDR3nt: TGTGCCAGCAGTCGCACAGGGGCAAACCAGCCCCAGCATTTT
CDR3aa: CASSRTGANQPQHF

abundance: many
d_gene: -
v_gene: TRBV24-1
len: 14
j_gene: TRBJ2-5
CDR3nt: TGTGCCACCAGTGACACGCCTACGCAAGAGACCCAGTACTTC
CDR3aa: CATSDTPTQETQYF

abundance: many
d_gene: -
v_gene: TRBV27
len: 15
j_gene: TRBJ1-5
CDR3nt: TGTGCCAGCAGTCCCTCGGAGGGTAGCAATCAGCCCCAGCATTTT
CDR3aa: CASSPSEGSNQPQHF

abundance: -
d_gene: -
v_gene: TRBV20-1
len: 12
j_gene: TRBJ1-1
CDR3nt: TGCAGTGCTCGGGACCCGAACACTGAAGCTTTCTTT
CDR3aa: CSARDPNTEAFF

abundance: many
d_gene: -
v_gene: TRBV28
len: 18
j_gene: TRBJ1-5
CDR3nt: TGTGCCAGCAGTGCTCCTGGCAGTAAAGGCGGGCGTTATCAGCCCCAGCATTTT
CDR3aa: CASSAPGSKGGRYQPQHF

abundance: -
d_gene: -
v_gene: TRBV6-1
len: 15
j_gene: TRBJ2-7
CDR3nt: TGTGCCAGCAGCTCCCTTTTCAGGGGATCCTACGAGCAGTACTTC
CDR3aa: CASSSLFRGSYEQYF

abundance: many
d_gene: -
v_gene: TRBV30
len: 14
j_gene: TRBJ2-5
CDR3nt: TGTGCCTGGAGGAACCTATTAGGGCCTGGACCGGAGTACTTC
CDR3aa: CAWRNLLGPGPEYF

abundance: few
d_gene: -
v_gene: TRBV20-1
len: 16
j_gene: TRBJ1-5
CDR3nt: TGCAGTGCTAGAGATATAGGGGGACAAGGGAATCAGCCCCAGCATTTT
CDR3aa: CSARDIGGQGNQPQHF

abundance: -
d_gene: -
v_gene: TRBV7-6
len: 16
j_gene: TRBJ2-2
CDR3nt: TGTGCCAGCAGCTTAGGGTCCAGAAAGAACACCGGGGAGCTGTTTTTT
CDR3aa: CASSLGSRKNTGELFF

abundance: few
d_gene: TRBD1
v_gene: TRBV12-3/TRBV12-4
len: 16
j_gene: TRBJ1-5
CDR3nt: TGTGCCAGCAGTTTACCTGGGACAGGGGGTAATCAGCCCCAGCATTTT
CDR3aa: CASSLPGTGGNQPQHF

abundance: -
d_gene: -
v_gene: TRBV5-1
len: 14
j_gene: TRBJ2-2
CDR3nt: TGCGCCAGCAGCCGGGACCCGGGGGCCGGGGAGCTGTTTTTT
CDR3aa: CASSRDPGAGELFF

abundance: many
d_gene: -
v_gene: TRBV12-3/TRBV12-4
len: 14
j_gene: TRBJ2-7
CDR3nt: TGTGCCAGCAGTTTAGTAGACGCGATCTACGAGCAGTACTTC
CDR3aa: CASSLVDAIYEQYF

abundance: few
d_gene: -
v_gene: TRBV28
len: 13
j_gene: TRBJ1-5
CDR3nt: TGTGCCAGCAGTCAAAGTTTGGGTCAGCCCCAGCATTTT
CDR3aa: CASSQSLGQPQHF

abundance: many
d_gene: TRBD1
v_gene: TRBV7-2
len: 15
j_gene: TRBJ2-7
CDR3nt: TGTGCCAGCAGCTTACGTCCCGGGACAGGGTCCGAGCAGTACTTC
CDR3aa: CASSLRPGTGSEQYF

abundance: few
d_gene: -
v_gene: TRBV7-8
len: 14
j_gene: TRBJ1-1
CDR3nt: TGTTCCAGCAGCTTAGGACGGTTGAACACTGAAGCTTTCTTT
CDR3aa: CSSSLGRLNTEAFF

abundance: many
d_gene: -
v_gene: TRBV24-1
len: 13
j_gene: TRBJ2-2
CDR3nt: TGTGCCACCAGTGATTTACCCAGCGGGGAGCTGTTTTTT
CDR3aa: CATSDLPSGELFF

abundance: many
d_gene: -
v_gene: TRBV4-1
len: 16
j_gene: TRBJ1-5
CDR3nt: TGCGCCAGCAGCCAAGTTCCGTCGGACAGCAATCAGCCCCAGCATTTT
CDR3aa: CASSQVPSDSNQPQHF

abundance: -
d_gene: TRBD1
v_gene: TRBV28
len: 14
j_gene: TRBJ2-5
CDR3nt: TGTGCCAGCAGTCCCCTTGGGACAGGGAAGACCCAGTACTTC
CDR3aa: CASSPLGTGKTQYF

abundance: once
d_gene: -
v_gene: TRBV28
len: 12
j_gene: TRBJ2-2
CDR3nt: TGTGCCAGCAGTTTGGTTCGGGGGGAGCTGTTTTTT
CDR3aa: CASSLVRGELFF

abundance: -
d_gene: TRBD2
v_gene: TRBV29-1
len: 17
j_gene: TRBJ2-6
CDR3nt: TGCAGCGTTGAAGCTAGCGGGACAAGCTCTGGGGCCAACGTCCTGACTTTC
CDR3aa: CSVEASGTSSGANVLTF

abundance: many
d_gene: TRBD2
v_gene: TRBV2
len: 14
j_gene: TRBJ2-4
CDR3nt: TGTGCCAGCGCGATGACTAGCTTCAAAAACATTCAGTACTTC
CDR3aa: CASAMTSFKNIQYF

abundance: -
d_gene: -
v_gene: TRBV28
len: 15
j_gene: TRBJ1-1
CDR3nt: TGTGCCAGCAGTTTGGGAGGGCGCAGGGATGCTGAAGCTTTCTTT
CDR3aa: CASSLGGRRDAEAFF

abundance: -
d_gene: -
v_gene: TRBV29-1
len: 15
j_gene: TRBJ1-5
CDR3nt: TGCAGCGTTTCTTCGGACATCTATAGCAATCAGCCCCAGCATTTT
CDR3aa: CSVSSDIYSNQPQHF

abundance: few
d_gene: TRBD1
v_gene: TRBV5-1
len: 18
j_gene: TRBJ2-2
CDR3nt: TGCGCCAGCAGCTTGCCCTCCCCGGGACAGGGACGGACCGGGGAGCTGTTTTTT
CDR3aa: CASSLPSPGQGRTGELFF